One sample yielded the 23 T cell receptor beta chains listed below, sequenced in a study of CD8 T cells in ankylosing spondylitis. TCRdb recomputed calls from the 5' RACE reads with MiXCR, one row per CDR3 protein. The repertoire holds over 100,000 distinct CDR3 sequences, with 7% as singletons. Sequenced: blood, either unsorted or a sorted T cell fraction (not recorded which). These receptors were collected from a male donor with ankylosing spondylitis or in good health (not recorded which).

This clonotype was counted ten times or more. The CDR3 nucleotides read TGTGCCAGCAGCTTATGGGCTAGCGCTAACACAGATACGCAGTATTTT. Translating it yields CASSLWASANTDTQYF. The rearrangement uses TRBV7-8 and TRBJ2-3, with D maybe TRBD2 (6 bases). Germline CDR1 reads SGHVS; CDR2 reads FQNEAQ. V lost 2 bases to trimming and J lost 2 bases, with 14 bases between them. This CDR3 is 16 amino acids long.

There are many counts of this clonotype. The chain couples TRBV10-3 to TRBJ2-2, with no clear D. Germline lookup yields CDR1 ENHRY and CDR2 SYGVKD. CDR3 size: 11 residues. V was pared by 7 bases and J by 5 bases, with 5 bases between. CDR3 coding DNA: TGTGCCATCACCAGGACCGGGGAGCTGTTTTTT. Its translation: CAITRTGELFF.

This clonotype showed up many times. J is TRBJ2-3 and V is TRBV10-3; D unclear. Trimming removed 4 bases from V and 4 bases from J, with 9 bases in between. In germline, CDR1 is ENHRY, CDR2 SYGVKD. The CDR3 has 13 residues. CDR3: CAISVLAADTQYF. In nucleotides, the CDR3 is TGTGCCATCAGTGTACTCGCAGCAGATACGCAGTATTTT.

This clonotype was detected ten times or more. This chain links TRBV7-2 with TRBJ2-7; no firm D call. The CDR3 has 13 amino acids. Trimming stripped 3 bases from V and 3 bases from J, with 9 bases between. Germline CDR1 and CDR2: SGHTA and FQGNSA. CDR3 sequence: CASSFTGDYEQYF. CDR3 in DNA: TGTGCCAGCAGCTTTACGGGCGACTACGAGCAGTACTTC.

The table lists this clonotype with many counts. The genes are TRBV28 and TRBJ2-2; D is unresolved. This CDR3 comprises 14 residues. CDR1 MDHEN and CDR2 SYDVKM come from the germline V gene. V lost 3 bases and J 5 bases, leaving 10 bases between the germline ends. The CDR3 bases are TGTGCCAGCAGTTTCCCTCCGCGGACCGGGGAGCTGTTTTTT. The encoded protein is CASSFPPRTGELFF.

This clonotype was found many times. This sequence joins TRBV24-1 and TRBJ2-1; no clear D. The V gene lost 4 bases and the J gene lost 6 bases, with 18 bases spanning the gap. CDR3 length: 16 amino acids. The germline CDR1 and CDR2 sequences are KGHDR and SFDVKD. DNA of the CDR3: TGTGCCACCAGTGACCCCAGGATTGCGGTTCCCAATGAGCAGTTCTTC. This gives the protein CATSDPRIAVPNEQFF.

This clonotype was detected a few times. This chain joins TRBV3-1 and TRBJ2-2; 7 bases are a match to TRBD2. Germline-derived CDR1 and CDR2 are LGHDT and YNNKEL (reference sequence). This CDR3 spans 21 amino acids. The V and J ends lost 3 bases and 3 bases, in that order; junction bases with no gene match: 22. In nucleotides, the CDR3 is TGTGCCAGCAGCCAGACCGACGGGGGTAGCGGGCCCCTCGCGCACACCGGGGAGCTGTTTTTT. This encodes CASSQTDGGSGPLAHTGELFF.

V and J are TRBV29-1 and TRBJ2-5, with 8 bases identical to TRBD1. J lost 1 base, V lost 7 bases, and 5 bases had no gene match. The CDR3 extends over 13 amino acids. CDR1 is SQVTM and CDR2 is ANQGSEA in the germline V gene. The CDR3 nucleotides read TGCAGCGCATTAACAGGGGGCCAAGAGACCCAGTACTTC. It yields the protein CSALTGGQETQYF.

Points on this clonotype: This may arise from a read error, as a much more abundant clone is one base away. V is TRBV24-1 and J is TRBJ2-1; D ambiguous. Per germline, CDR1 KGHDR and CDR2 SFDVKD. The CDR3 consists of 16 residues. CDR3 in amino acids: CATSDSVQTSCNEQFF. The CDR3 DNA sequence: TGTGCCACCAGTGATTCGGTCCAAACGTCCTGCAATGAGCAGTTCTTC.

This clonotype occurred many times. The chain couples TRBV12-3 or TRBV12-4 to TRBJ2-2; D possibly corresponds to TRBD2 (5 bases). The germline V and J ends were trimmed by 6 bases and 13 bases, with 15 bases remaining between them. The CDR3 is 12 amino acids. The CDR3 loop is CASRRPPAGLFF. DNA for the CDR3: TGTGCCAGCAGACGACCCCCCGCGGGGCTGTTTTTT.

This clonotype was detected ten times or more. The genes are TRBV6-5 and TRBJ2-1; D may be TRBD2 (6 bases). CDR1 MNHEY and CDR2 SVGAGI come from the germline V gene. This CDR3 region has 15 residues. V was shortened by 4 bases and J by 4 bases, with 14 bases between the two germline ends. The chain's CDR3 is CASSSSGTWYNEQFF. CDR3 coding DNA: TGTGCCAGCAGTTCTTCCGGGACTTGGTACAATGAGCAGTTCTTC.

This clonotype was seen at least ten times. This rearrangement joins TRBV7-9 to TRBJ2-3; 7 nucleotides match TRBD2. This CDR3 has 14 amino acids. The germline gives CDR1 SEHNR, CDR2 FQNEAQ (reference sequence). J lost 0 bases, V lost 8 bases, and 5 bases had no gene match. CDR3 protein: CASVWRGSTDTQYF. DNA for the CDR3: TGTGCCAGCGTATGGCGGGGGAGCACAGATACGCAGTATTTT.

This clonotype was counted many times. The chain combines TRBV12-3 or TRBV12-4 with TRBJ2-3; 11 nucleotides align to TRBD2. The CDR3 is 16 residues long. V lost 3 bases to trimming and J lost 2 bases; unmatched junction nucleotides: 4. CDR3 in DNA: TGTGCCAGCAGTTTTTCACTAGCGGGAGACACAGATACGCAGTATTTT. This encodes CASSFSLAGDTDTQYF.

This clonotype was recorded at least ten times. This chain links TRBV18 with TRBJ2-1, with D possibly matching TRBD1 (5 bases). In germline, CDR1 is KGHSH, CDR2 LQKENI. Trimming took 0 bases from V and 4 from J, leaving 13 bases between them. The CDR3 spans 16 residues. The CDR3 sequence is CASSPPTRGKYNEQFF. In nucleotides, the CDR3 is TGTGCCAGCTCACCACCCACAAGGGGAAAATACAATGAGCAGTTCTTC.

This clonotype has a count of ten or more. This chain links TRBV20-1 with TRBJ2-3; no firm D call. Germline V lookup: CDR1 DFQATT, CDR2 SNEGSKA (reference sequence). Trimming took 2 bases from V and 5 from J, leaving 5 bases between them. There are 11 residues in the CDR3. CDR3 protein: CSARLVDTQYF. CDR3 nucleotide sequence: TGCAGTGCTAGACTGGTAGATACGCAGTATTTT.

In its sample, this clonotype was seen many times. This sequence joins TRBV10-3 and TRBJ1-2; D is unclear. This CDR3 is 14 amino acids long. Looked up from germline, CDR1 is ENHRY and CDR2 is SYGVKD. The V end was cut by 2 bases, the J end by 6 bases, with 13 bases between. The CDR3 DNA follows: TGTGCCATCAGTGAGCAGTACTCGCTAGATGGCTACACCTTC. It translates to CAISEQYSLDGYTF.

This clonotype was seen many times. The chain has TRBV4-1 and TRBJ2-7; D unclear. From germline, CDR1 is MGHRA and CDR2 YSYEKL. The CDR3 sequence is 14 residues long. V lost 4 bases to trimming and J lost 5 bases, with 15 bases between them. This CDR3 is CASSLLGLYDEQYF. The CDR3 nucleotides read TGCGCCAGCAGCCTACTCGGGCTATACGACGAGCAGTACTTC.

This clonotype has a count of ten or more. V is TRBV20-1 and J is TRBJ2-1, with 9 bases that match TRBD2. V gave up 7 bases and J gave up 5 bases; unmatched junction bases: 9. The CDR3 spans 14 residues. Germline V lookup: CDR1 DFQATT, CDR2 SNEGSKA (reference sequence). The CDR3 DNA follows: TGCAGTGTGACTAGCGGCCCCAAGGACAATGAGCAGTTCTTC. Translated, it gives CSVTSGPKDNEQFF.

The J gene is TRBJ2-5, the V gene TRBV6-5; 9 positions agree with TRBD2. The length of the CDR3 is 19 residues. Trimming took 2 bases from V and 5 from J; bases not matched to a gene: 18. From germline, CDR1 is MNHEY and CDR2 SVGAGI. CDR3 bases: TGTGCCAGCAGTTACATGGGACAGACTAGCGGTTGGGTTATTGAGACCCAGTACTTC. This gives the protein CASSYMGQTSGWVIETQYF.

This clonotype was detected a few times. V and J are TRBV24-1 and TRBJ2-3, with unresolved D. The CDR3 sequence is 13 residues long. The germline gives CDR1 KGHDR, CDR2 SFDVKD. V was cut by 2 bases and J by 7 bases, with 9 bases left in between. For the CDR3, the DNA is TGTGCCACCAGTGATTCCTGGACCCATACGCAGTATTTT. Encoded protein: CATSDSWTHTQYF.

The V and J genes are TRBV18 and TRBJ2-2; TRBD2 aligns across 7 bases. Germline V gene data show CDR1 as KGHSH and CDR2 as LQKENI. V was pared by 3 bases and J by 4 bases, with 5 bases of the junction left unmatched. The length of the CDR3 is 15 residues. The DNA of the CDR3 is TGTGCCAGCTCACCGCCGGGAGGCCCCACCGGGGAGCTGTTTTTT. Amino acid sequence: CASSPPGGPTGELFF.

The sample holds many counts of this clonotype. The chain carries TRBV4-1 and TRBJ2-3; D unclear. This CDR3 has 15 amino acids. Germline assignment: CDR1 MGHRA and CDR2 YSYEKL. Trimming took 1 base from V and 0 from J, leaving 8 bases between them. The CDR3 loop is CASSQVGLSTDTQYF. The CDR3 bases are TGCGCCAGCAGCCAAGTAGGGCTTAGCACAGATACGCAGTATTTT.

This clonotype was observed at least ten times. V usage is TRBV5-1 and J usage is TRBJ2-3; 8 bases map to TRBD2. There are 17 residues in the CDR3. Unmatched junction bases numbered 7, after V lost 0 bases and J lost 1 base. Germline V gene lookup returns CDR1 SGHRS and CDR2 YFSETQ. CDR3 residues: CASSLGRQRGRTDTQYF. The DNA of the CDR3 is TGCGCCAGCAGCTTGGGGCGACAGCGGGGGCGCACAGATACGCAGTATTTT.